The 28 T cell receptor beta chains presented below share a single source sample, sequenced in a study of blood T cell repertoires in COVID-19. Clones were sequenced by immunoSEQ multiplex PCR, and TCRdb holds only the in-frame ones, with some missing. Altogether 140,000 to 150,000 clones are present, approximately 87% being singletons, with the ten largest covering 1.2%. The specimen was PBMCs or T cells enriched from blood (not recorded which). These receptors came from a woman aged 25-40 years with acute COVID-19.

V and J are TRBV28 and TRBJ2-6, with TRBD1 matching 10 bases. In germline, CDR1 is MDHEN, CDR2 SYDVKM. V shed 7 bases and J 2 bases; nucleotides not matched to a gene: 2. The CDR3 runs to 15 residues. The CDR3 DNA sequence: TGTGCCAGCATTGGACAGGGGGCTGGGGCCAACGTCCTGACTTTC. It is translated as CASIGQGAGANVLTF.

This clone was observed once. The V gene is TRBV4-3, the J gene TRBJ1-2; D uncertain. The CDR3 loop spans 15 amino acids. The germline gives CDR1 LGHNA, CDR2 YSLEER. V was clipped by 0 bases and J by 5 bases, with 13 bases between them. CDR3 bases: TGCGCCAGCAGCCAAGATCGAGCGGTTCTTTATGGCTACACCTTC. Translating gives CASSQDRAVLYGYTF.

The J gene is TRBJ2-7, the V gene TRBV28; 8 bases line up with TRBD2. Germline V lookup: CDR1 MDHEN, CDR2 SYDVKM. The CDR3 is 14 amino acids. Unmatched junction bases numbered 9, after V lost 6 bases and J lost 5 bases. The CDR3 loop is CASSLSGSSNEQYF. CDR3 coding DNA: TGTGCCAGCAGCCTGAGCGGGAGTTCTAACGAGCAGTACTTC.

This clone was seen a single time. Here the CDR3 DNA reads TGCAGCGTCGAACTAGCGGGAGTCCCCAATGAGCAGTTCTTC. Amino acids: CSVELAGVPNEQFF. J is TRBJ2-1 and V is TRBV29-1, with 11 bases identical to TRBD2. The germline V gene encodes CDR1 SQVTM and CDR2 ANQGSEA. Trimming removed 6 bases from V and 6 bases from J; junction bases left unmatched: 7. This CDR3 region has 14 residues.

This sequence joins TRBV28 and TRBJ1-1; 7 bases fit TRBD1. This CDR3 region has 15 residues. J was trimmed by 5 bases and V by 8 bases; bases with no gene match: 14. Germline V CDR1 and CDR2: MDHEN, SYDVKM. The CDR3 nucleotides are TGTGCCAGCGGGCCACAGGGGTTAGGGAGAACTGAAGCTTTCTTT. Its protein product is CASGPQGLGRTEAFF.

This clone has just one count. The rearrangement uses TRBV19 and TRBJ1-4, with 7 bases lining up with TRBD1. The J segment lost 0 bases and the V segment lost 5 bases, leaving 9 bases of the junction unmatched. CDR1 and CDR2 (germline): LNHDA, SQIVND (reference sequence). This CDR3 contains 17 residues. The CDR3 DNA follows: TGTGCCAGTAGTTCGGGACAGACCCCTGCAACTAATGAAAAACTGTTTTTT. Residues: CASSSGQTPATNEKLFF.

V gene TRBV12-5 combines with J gene TRBJ1-5; 8 bases fit TRBD1. CDR1 is LGHNT and CDR2 is FRNRAP in the germline V gene. This CDR3 is 15 amino acids long. The V segment lost 7 bases and the J segment 0 bases; nucleotides outside the gene matches: 5. The chain's CDR3 is CASAPDRDSNQPQHF. As DNA, the CDR3 is TGTGCTAGTGCCCCGGACAGGGATAGCAATCAGCCCCAGCATTTT.

The chain joins TRBV18 to TRBJ1-1, with TRBD1 matching 7 bases. Looked up from germline, CDR1 is KGHSH and CDR2 is LQKENI. The CDR3 extends over 16 amino acids. V shed 0 bases, J shed 2 bases, and the junction held 6 bases outside the gene matches. CDR3 loop: CASSPPMGQTNTEAFF. The CDR3 bases are TGTGCCAGCTCACCACCAATGGGACAGACAAACACTGAAGCTTTCTTT.

The sample holds a few counts of this clone. The chain recombines TRBV14 with TRBJ1-2; TRBD1 is a possible D gene (6 bases). The ends were cut back, 6 bases at V and 6 bases at J, with 14 bases in the middle. Germline CDR1 SGHDN, CDR2 FVKESK. The CDR3 totals 13 residues. In DNA, the CDR3 is TGTGCCAGCAGGCTAACAGGGAAGGATGGCTACACCTTC. This gives the protein CASRLTGKDGYTF.

The V and J genes are TRBV6-5 and TRBJ2-5, with D uncertain. Trimming took 5 bases from V and 3 from J, leaving 13 bases between them. This CDR3 has 14 residues. Germline lookup yields CDR1 MNHEY and CDR2 SVGAGI. CDR3 bases: TGTGCCAGCAGTATATATAAGACAAAAGAGACCCAGTACTTC. This translates into CASSIYKTKETQYF.

CDR3 bases: TGTGCCAGCAGTCCCCAGCGGGAGCTCTCCTACAATGAGCAGTTCTTC. Its protein product is CASSPQRELSYNEQFF. This chain uses TRBV27 with TRBJ2-1; TRBD2 matches 8 bases. V was pared by 5 bases and J by 0 bases, with 6 bases of the junction left unmatched. CDR3 size: 16 residues. Germline CDR1 is MNHEY and CDR2 is SMNVEV (reference sequence).

The chain has TRBV27 and TRBJ1-3, with a tentative D call TRBD1 (5 bases). The germline CDR1 and CDR2 sequences are MNHEY and SMNVEV (reference sequence). The length of the CDR3 is 15 residues. V was cut by 0 bases and J by 4 bases, with 10 bases left in between. The CDR3 protein is CASSLSTDLGNTIYF. For the CDR3, the DNA is TGTGCCAGCAGTTTATCGACAGACCTAGGAAACACCATATATTTT.

The rearrangement links TRBV28 to TRBJ2-7; 10 bases agree with TRBD2. The length of the CDR3 is 16 residues. Looked up from germline, CDR1 is MDHEN and CDR2 is SYDVKM. V lost 6 bases to trimming and J lost 1 base; unmatched junction nucleotides: 9. In nucleotides, the CDR3 is TGTGCCAGCAGCCTTTCCTCTAGCGGGAGTTCCTACGAGCAGTACTTC. Amino acid sequence: CASSLSSSGSSYEQYF.

The J gene is TRBJ2-3, the V gene TRBV5-1; tentative D call: TRBD2 (5 bases). Trimming shortened V by 0 bases and J by 4 bases, and 6 bases separated the two germline ends. Germline V gene data show CDR1 as SGHRS and CDR2 as YFSETQ. This CDR3 is 13 amino acids long. This chain's CDR3 is CASSLERADTQYF. For the CDR3, the DNA is TGCGCCAGCAGCTTGGAGAGGGCAGATACGCAGTATTTT.

The chain is built from TRBV28 and TRBJ2-1; TRBD2 matches 13 bases. The germline gives CDR1 MDHEN, CDR2 SYDVKM. The V and J ends lost 3 bases and 2 bases, in that order; junction bases with no gene match: 4. The CDR3 is 17 amino acids. CDR3 sequence: CASSFLGLAGPYNEQFF. In DNA form, the CDR3 reads TGTGCCAGCAGTTTTTTGGGACTAGCGGGACCCTACAATGAGCAGTTCTTC.

With regard to this clone: Sequence at one end of the junction differs from germline and may be a read error. The V and J genes are TRBV3-1 (or the pseudogene TRBV3-2) and TRBJ1-2; 9 positions agree with TRBD1. This CDR3 is 11 amino acids long. Germline V gene lookup returns CDR1 LGHDT and CDR2 YNNKEL (reference sequence). CDR3 sequence: CASSRGQGMNF. As DNA, the CDR3 is TGTGCCAGCAGCCGGGGACAGGGAATGAACTTC.

This CDR3 reads CASSPSAGQDQPQHF. The CDR3 DNA is TGTGCCAGCTCACCATCGGCAGGTCAGGATCAGCCCCAGCATTTT. The chain joins TRBV18 to TRBJ1-5, with D uncertain. The germline gives CDR1 KGHSH, CDR2 LQKENI. Trimming took 2 bases from V and 5 from J, leaving 13 bases between them. The CDR3 consists of 15 residues.

V usage is TRBV4-1 and J usage is TRBJ1-6; 7 nucleotides agree with TRBD1. Germline V lookup: CDR1 MGHRA, CDR2 YSYEKL. CDR3 length equals 16 residues. The J segment lost 8 bases and the V segment lost 0 bases, leaving 7 bases of the junction unmatched. The CDR3 DNA reads as TGCGCCAGCAGCCAAGATGGGCAGGGACAGTATTCACCCCTCCACTTT. It encodes CASSQDGQGQYSPLHF.

This clone showed up just once. The chain carries TRBV4-3 and TRBJ1-2; D gene uncertain. This CDR3 region has 18 residues. Looked up from germline, CDR1 is LGHNA and CDR2 is YSLEER. V was cut by 4 bases and J by 4 bases, with 25 bases left in between. CDR3 amino acids: CASSPIARDSLLLYGYTF. The CDR3 DNA reads as TGCGCCAGCAGCCCTATAGCCCGGGATTCGCTCCTCCTCTATGGCTACACCTTC.

This clone was detected once. The rearrangement links TRBV10-3 to TRBJ1-1, with D tentatively TRBD1 (6 bases). Deletions cut 5 bases from V and 1 base from J, with 8 bases between. The CDR3 is 13 amino acids. Germline V gene lookup returns CDR1 ENHRY and CDR2 SYGVKD. CDR3 nucleotide sequence: TGTGCCATCAGTATGACAGGGAACACTGAAGCTTTCTTT. Amino acids: CAISMTGNTEAFF.

Note on this clone: The same CDR3 can be traced to other DNA sequences in this sample. The chain links TRBV5-1 to TRBJ2-3; D not resolved. V lost 7 bases and J 3 bases, leaving 18 bases between the germline ends. Germline CDR1 SGHRS, CDR2 YFSETQ. The CDR3 contains 15 residues. The DNA of the CDR3 is TGCGCCAGCGCGACCTCTGGAGCTGAGACAGATACGCAGTATTTT. This codes for CASATSGAETDTQYF. Complete variable domain (other parts from reference TRBV5-1 and TRBJ2-3): KAGVTQTPRYLIKTRGQQVTLSCSPISGHRSVSWYQQTPGQGLQFLFEYFSETQRNKGNFPGRFSGRQFSNSRSEMNVSTLELGDSALYLCASATSGAETDTQYFGPGTRLTVL.

The chain employs TRBV18 and TRBJ1-2, with a weak D call TRBD1 (6 bases). The V end was cut by 3 bases, the J end by 0 bases, with 17 bases between. CDR1 is KGHSH, CDR2 LQKENI, per germline. CDR3 length: 17 amino acids. CDR3 in DNA: TGTGCCAGCTCACCGACGGTTTTGACAGGCACTAACTATGGCTACACCTTC. It codes for CASSPTVLTGTNYGYTF.

Worth noting for this clone: A much larger clone differs by one base, so this may be a read error. The gene calls are TRBV28 and TRBJ1-5, with D perhaps matching TRBD1 (5 bases). Germline loops: CDR1 MDHEN, CDR2 SYDVKM. This CDR3 is 15 amino acids long. The germline V and J ends were trimmed by 10 bases and 5 bases, with 21 bases remaining between them. This chain's CDR3 is CANSGSAGTDQPQHF. The CDR3, as DNA: TGTGCCAACAGCGGCTCGGCGGGGACCGATCAGCCCCAGCATTTT.

The chain links TRBV9 to TRBJ1-2; 8 bases map to TRBD1. This CDR3 spans 14 amino acids. Germline V gene data show CDR1 as SGDLS and CDR2 as YYNGEE. Trimming took 3 bases from V and 7 from J; bases not matched to a gene: 8. As DNA, the CDR3 is TGTGCCAGCAGCGGATTTGGACAGGGCCTTGGCTACACCTTC. It specifies CASSGFGQGLGYTF.

The V call is TRBV11-2, the J call TRBJ2-7, with TRBD2 identical over 7 bases. In germline, CDR1 is SGHAT, CDR2 FQNNGV. The CDR3 runs to 15 residues. V shed 1 base and J 4 bases; nucleotides not matched to a gene: 7. The CDR3 sequence is CASSLVAGAFYEQYF. As DNA, the CDR3 is TGTGCCAGCAGCTTAGTCGCGGGAGCGTTTTACGAGCAGTACTTC.

The chain is built from TRBV25-1 and TRBJ2-1; TRBD2 agrees at 9 bases. The trim removed 3 bases at V and 0 bases at J, leaving 3 bases unmatched. The CDR3 totals 16 residues. Germline V gives CDR1 MGHDK, CDR2 SYGVNS. The CDR3 sequence is CASSEGSGGSYNEQFF. CDR3 in DNA: TGTGCCAGCAGTGAGGGTAGCGGGGGCTCCTACAATGAGCAGTTCTTC. Based on the CDR3 plus reference TRBV25-1 and TRBJ2-1, the full variable domain is EADIYQTPRYLVIGTGKKITLECSQTMGHDKMYWYQQDPGMELHLIHYSYGVNSTEKGDLSSESTVSRIRTEHFPLTLESARPSHTSQYLCASSEGSGGSYNEQFFGPGTRLTVL.

This chain joins TRBV15 and TRBJ1-2; D unresolved. CDR1 LNHNV and CDR2 YYDKDF come from the germline V gene (reference sequence). The CDR3 is 15 amino acids. V lost 0 bases to trimming and J lost 3 bases, with 11 bases between them. The CDR3 bases are TGTGCCACCAGCAGAGATCTCGAGGGCGACTATGGCTACACCTTC. This gives the protein CATSRDLEGDYGYTF.

V is TRBV5-6 and J is TRBJ2-6; 14 bases align to TRBD2. J gave up 2 bases and V 4 bases, and 2 bases lay outside the gene matches. Per germline, CDR1 SGHDT and CDR2 YYEEEE. The CDR3 extends over 17 amino acids. The CDR3 loop reads CASSPGLAGAGANVLTF. The CDR3, as DNA: TGTGCCAGCAGCCCGGGACTAGCGGGAGCTGGGGCCAACGTCCTGACTTTC.